This T cell receptor beta chain is from a study of blood T cells in healthy people across ages. General study findings and limits: The study could not conclusively compare naive and antigen-experienced cells, given its unsorted PBMCs.

This clonotype was counted ten times or more. Its antigen is not known. With a J-beta primer mix and a sample-barcoded 5' primer, a second PCR ran roughly 7 to 11 cycles. The authors tagged each cDNA molecule using a template-switch adaptor with 12 random nucleotides. No fewer than 2.5 million CDR3-containing paired-end reads came from each sample. TCRdb reprocessed the 5' RACE reads with MiXCR, giving one entry per CDR3 protein. The table has 1.6 million or so distinct CDR3 sequences, 34% seen once. Germline V gene sequence: CDR1 SQVTM, CDR2 ANQGSEA. Trimming stripped 7 bases from V and 4 bases from J, with 19 bases between. This CDR3 is 14 amino acids long.

The chain links TRBV29-1 to TRBJ2-5; D may be TRBD1 (5 bases). This sequence was found in a woman aged 30 to 39 in good health. Specimen: blood. CDR3 DNA: TGCAGCGCCTGCGAGGTCGGCCAGGGAGAGACCCAGTACTTC. This translates into CSACEVGQGETQYF. Based on the CDR3 plus reference TRBV29-1 and TRBJ2-5, the full variable domain is SAVISQKPSRDICQRGTSLTIQCQVDSQVTMMFWYRQQPGQSLTLIATANQGSEATYESGFVIDKFPISRPNLTFSTLTVSNMSPEDSSIYLCSACEVGQGETQYFGPGTRLLVL.